Listed here are 26 T cell receptor beta chains from one sample, sequenced in a study of blood T cells in healthy people across ages. The authors ran a second PCR of about 7 to 11 cycles using a sample-barcoded 5' primer and a J-beta primer mix. MiXCR was run by TCRdb on the 5' RACE reads, yielding one entry per CDR3 protein. The data show 550,000 to 800,000 distinct CDR3 sequences, 21% seen once. Sequencing was done on a sample of blood. The receptors were gathered from a man aged 65 to 79 in good health.

This clonotype was detected only a few times. An end of the junction differs from the germline gene, which may be a read error. CDR3 sequence: CASSRQHQGTQYF. The CDR3 DNA reads TGTGCCAGCAGTCGACAGCACCAAGGGACCCAGTACTTC. The chain joins TRBV6-5 to TRBJ2-1, with a possible D match to TRBD1 (5 bases). Judging by the DNA end, TRBJ2-5 fits better; the J call may be wrong. From germline, CDR1 is MNHEY and CDR2 SVGAGI. The CDR3 loop spans 13 amino acids.

The chain is built from TRBV7-9 and TRBJ2-1; D is unresolved. The V end lost 4 bases, the J end lost 5 bases, and 9 bases lay between the germline ends. CDR1 is SEHNR and CDR2 is FQNEAQ in the germline V gene (reference sequence). This CDR3 is 13 amino acids long. The DNA for the CDR3 is TGTGCCAGCAGCTGTCCTAGTAACAATGAGCAGTTCTTC. As protein: CASSCPSNNEQFF.

This clonotype was counted only a few times. The V gene is TRBV29-1, the J gene TRBJ2-5; 7 bases agree with TRBD2. CDR1 is SQVTM and CDR2 is ANQGSEA in the germline V gene. The length of the CDR3 is 13 residues. The V gene end was trimmed by 6 bases and the J gene end by 5 bases; junction bases not matched to a gene: 9. CDR3 loop: CSVGPTSSETQYF. CDR3 nucleotides: TGCAGCGTCGGACCGACTAGCAGCGAGACCCAGTACTTC.

The rearrangement links TRBV5-1 to TRBJ1-1; D might be TRBD1 (6 bases). The CDR3 length is 15 residues. V lost 2 bases and J 1 base, leaving 12 bases between the germline ends. Germline V gene lookup returns CDR1 SGHRS and CDR2 YFSETQ. The CDR3 region is CASSLGDTRNTEAFF. The CDR3 DNA is TGCGCCAGCAGCTTAGGGGACACGAGGAACACTGAAGCTTTCTTT. Full variable domain (remainder filled in from reference TRBV5-1 and TRBJ1-1): KAGVTQTPRYLIKTRGQQVTLSCSPISGHRSVSWYQQTPGQGLQFLFEYFSETQRNKGNFPGRFSGRQFSNSRSEMNVSTLELGDSALYLCASSLGDTRNTEAFFGQGTRLTVV.

V is TRBV5-1 and J is TRBJ2-3; a possible D gene is TRBD2 (6 bases). CDR1 is SGHRS, CDR2 YFSETQ, per germline. The CDR3 has 14 amino acids. Trimming removed 7 bases at V and 5 bases at J, with 17 bases between. The CDR3 DNA sequence: TGCGCCAGCTCTAGCGACCAGGTCCGAGATACGCAGTATTTT. Translating gives CASSSDQVRDTQYF.

The V and J genes are TRBV6-1 and TRBJ2-6; 7 bases agree with TRBD1. Germline assignment: CDR1 MNHNS and CDR2 SASEGT. Trimming removed 6 bases from V and 1 base from J; junction bases left unmatched: 3. This CDR3 comprises 15 residues. The CDR3 DNA reads as TGTGCCAGCAGGGAGACAGGGTCTGGGGCCAACGTCCTGACTTTC. Translation: CASRETGSGANVLTF.

This clonotype came up many times. V gene TRBV28 combines with J gene TRBJ2-7; D may be TRBD2 (5 bases). Germline V gene lookup returns CDR1 MDHEN and CDR2 SYDVKM. With 6 bases removed from V and 5 bases from J, the gap between germline ends came to 11 bases. The CDR3 has 12 amino acids. The CDR3, as DNA: TGTGCCAGCAGCCCCCCCGGGGACGAGCAGTACTTC. It encodes CASSPPGDEQYF.

This clonotype was seen more than once but under ten times. J is TRBJ2-5 and V is TRBV6-5; 10 bases line up with TRBD2. The trim removed 0 bases at V and 3 bases at J, leaving 7 bases unmatched. The CDR3 covers 17 residues. Germline V gene data show CDR1 as MNHEY and CDR2 as SVGAGI. The CDR3 coding sequence is TGTGCCAGCAGTTACTCGAAGTCTAGCGGGAGCGAAGAGACCCAGTACTTC. Translating it yields CASSYSKSSGSEETQYF.

The chain is built from TRBV5-1 and TRBJ2-5; D is perhaps TRBD1 (6 bases). Matching the DNA end better, TRBJ2-7 makes the J call doubtful. This CDR3 is 15 amino acids long. Germline CDR1 is SGHRS and CDR2 is YFSETQ. This CDR3 reads CASSLDTGPPGEQYF. CDR3 coding DNA: TGCGCCAGCAGCTTGGATACAGGGCCCCCGGGCGAGCAGTACTTC.

In this sample, this clonotype turned up many times. The CDR3 nucleotides are TGTGCCAGCAGCTCCCTCCAGACAGGGCGCTACACCTTC. Its translation: CASSSLQTGRYTF. This chain joins TRBV7-9 and TRBJ1-2; 7 bases line up with TRBD1. This CDR3 has 13 amino acids. V shed 4 bases, J shed 9 bases, and the junction held 8 bases outside the gene matches. Germline CDR1 reads SEHNR; CDR2 reads FQNEAQ (reference sequence).

This clonotype was found a few times. This rearrangement joins TRBV2 to TRBJ2-5; D unclear. The CDR3 has 12 residues. CDR1 and CDR2 (germline): SNHLY, FYNNEI. V lost 7 bases and J lost 11, with 17 bases in between. The chain's CDR3 is CASMSLSYEQYF. In DNA, the CDR3 is TGTGCCAGCATGAGCCTCTCCTACGAACAGTACTTC.

The chain joins TRBV20-1 to TRBJ2-1; D is undetermined. There are 17 residues in the CDR3. Germline-derived CDR1 and CDR2 are DFQATT and SNEGSKA (reference sequence). Trimming pared 0 bases from V and 0 bases from J, leaving 15 bases between. The chain's CDR3 is CSARDWLRRDSYNEQFF. The CDR3 nucleotides read TGCAGTGCTAGAGATTGGTTAAGAAGAGACTCCTACAATGAGCAGTTCTTC.

This clonotype was detected only a few times. The chain has TRBV5-1 and TRBJ2-1; 8 nucleotides agree with TRBD1. With 3 bases clipped from V and 10 bases from J, the junction kept 15 bases outside the gene matches. This CDR3 is 16 amino acids long. Germline values: CDR1 SGHRS, CDR2 YFSETQ. The CDR3 DNA reads as TGCGCCAGCAGCTACACAGGGGGTTCTCTTCGGGAGGAGCAGTTCTTC. Translated: CASSYTGGSLREEQFF.

The chain employs TRBV20-1 and TRBJ1-1, with a possible D match to TRBD1 (5 bases). Germline CDR1 reads DFQATT; CDR2 reads SNEGSKA (reference sequence). The ends were cut back, 0 bases at V and 4 bases at J, with 15 bases in the middle. The CDR3 has 15 amino acids. Here the CDR3 reads CSARDPAGRGTEAFF. In DNA form, the CDR3 reads TGCAGTGCTAGAGATCCTGCAGGGAGGGGCACTGAAGCTTTCTTT.

This clonotype has just a few counts. The CDR3 sequence is CASSPGTNSYNEQFF. As DNA, the CDR3 is TGCGCCAGCAGCCCCGGGACTAATTCCTACAATGAGCAGTTCTTC. The chain recombines TRBV5-1 with TRBJ2-1; 7 nucleotides agree with TRBD2. CDR1 is SGHRS and CDR2 is YFSETQ in the germline V gene. The CDR3 is made up of 15 amino acids. V gave up 4 bases and J gave up 1 base; unmatched junction bases: 5. Drawing the rest from reference TRBV5-1 and TRBJ2-1, the complete variable domain is KAGVTQTPRYLIKTRGQQVTLSCSPISGHRSVSWYQQTPGQGLQFLFEYFSETQRNKGNFPGRFSGRQFSNSRSEMNVSTLELGDSALYLCASSPGTNSYNEQFFGPGTRLTVL.

This clonotype was detected a few times. This chain connects TRBV29-1 to TRBJ2-5, with 7 bases that match TRBD2. The CDR3 is 12 amino acids. The germline V gene has CDR1 SQVTM and CDR2 ANQGSEA. The CDR3 coding sequence is TGCAGGGCGGGGGAGGGACAAGAGACCCAGTACTTC. As protein: CRAGEGQETQYF.

This clonotype was seen a few times. This CDR3 reads CASSEPGTGNTIYF. The CDR3 nucleotides read TGTGCCAGCAGTGAACCCGGGACTGGAAACACCATATATTTT. The chain recombines TRBV25-1 with TRBJ1-3; D gene uncertain. Between the trimmed V and J ends, which lost 2 bases and 2 bases, there was a span of 7 bases. Germline CDR1 is MGHDK and CDR2 is SYGVNS. The CDR3 has 14 residues. The full variable domain, rest sourced from reference TRBV25-1 and TRBJ1-3, is EADIYQTPRYLVIGTGKKITLECSQTMGHDKMYWYQQDPGMELHLIHYSYGVNSTEKGDLSSESTVSRIRTEHFPLTLESARPSHTSQYLCASSEPGTGNTIYFGEGSWLTVV.

Here the CDR3 DNA reads TGTGCCAGCAGCCAAGATCCAGCGGTATCCTACAATGAGCAGTTCTTC. Residues: CASSQDPAVSYNEQFF. The chain couples TRBV4-2 to TRBJ2-1; D is possibly TRBD2 (5 bases). Trimming took 0 bases from V and 1 from J, leaving 10 bases between them. This CDR3 comprises 16 residues. The germline V gene has CDR1 LGHNA and CDR2 YNFKEQ.

This clonotype was found a few times. The J gene is TRBJ1-5, the V gene TRBV19; 10 bases align to TRBD1. The CDR3 has 19 amino acids. Germline trimming cut 4 bases from V and 0 bases from J; bases unmatched to any gene: 12. Germline loops: CDR1 LNHDA, CDR2 SQIVND (reference sequence). CDR3 bases: TGTGCCAGTAGTAATCCGGGACAGGGGATATCGTATAGCAATCAGCCCCAGCATTTT. This sequence encodes CASSNPGQGISYSNQPQHF. Full variable domain (missing parts from reference TRBV19 and TRBJ1-5): DGGITQSPKYLFRKEGQNVTLSCEQNLNHDAMYWYRQDPGQGLRLIYYSQIVNDFQKGDIAEGYSVSREKKESFPLTVTSAQKNPTAFYLCASSNPGQGISYSNQPQHFGDGTRLSIL.

This clonotype was seen a handful of times. The chain employs TRBV9 and TRBJ2-5; TRBD1 agrees at 9 bases. V lost 3 bases and J lost 10; bases outside the gene matches: 10. The germline V gene has CDR1 SGDLS and CDR2 YYNGEE. The CDR3 covers 14 residues. CDR3: CASSAGTGSMDQYF. The CDR3 nucleotides read TGTGCCAGCAGCGCGGGGACAGGGTCCATGGACCAGTACTTC.

This clonotype was seen more than once but under ten times. DNA for the CDR3: TGTGCCAGCAGTATGGGACTAGCGGGAGACCTCACAGATACGCAGTATTTT. Translated, it gives CASSMGLAGDLTDTQYF. The gene calls are TRBV28 and TRBJ2-3; 14 nucleotides agree with TRBD2. The junction had 6 bases not matched to a gene; V was cut back by 5 bases and J by 2 bases. The CDR3 sequence is 17 residues long. CDR1 and CDR2 from the germline V gene are MDHEN and SYDVKM.

The V call is TRBV24-1, the J call TRBJ2-6; a possible D gene is TRBD1 (6 bases). The germline V gene has CDR1 KGHDR and CDR2 SFDVKD. CDR3 length equals 17 residues. V lost 2 bases and J lost 0, with 10 bases in between. CDR3 in amino acids: CATSDYRGNSGANVLTF. Here the CDR3 DNA reads TGTGCCACCAGTGATTATAGGGGGAACTCTGGGGCCAACGTCCTGACTTTC.

The rearrangement uses TRBV15 and TRBJ2-7; possibly TRBD2 for D (5 bases). The CDR3 loop spans 15 amino acids. V lost 1 base and J 0 bases, leaving 10 bases between the germline ends. The V gene's germline CDR1 is LNHNV and CDR2 YYDKDF (reference sequence). CDR3: CATSRGGGFSYEQYF. The CDR3 DNA reads as TGTGCCACCAGCAGAGGTGGCGGGTTCTCCTACGAGCAGTACTTC.

The rearrangement joins TRBV18 to TRBJ2-5; 11 bases map to TRBD1. The V gene end was trimmed by 4 bases and the J gene end by 5 bases; junction bases not matched to a gene: 9. Germline V lookup: CDR1 KGHSH, CDR2 LQKENI. This CDR3 spans 16 amino acids. CDR3 sequence: CASSRTWTGGMETQYF. The CDR3 DNA reads TGTGCCAGCTCACGAACATGGACAGGGGGCATGGAGACCCAGTACTTC.

The sample holds a few counts of this clonotype. Without the conserved terminal phenylalanine or tryptophan, this CDR3 likely stems from a read error. V is TRBV12-3 or TRBV12-4 and J is TRBJ2-5; 9 bases line up with TRBD2. V shed 5 bases, J shed 0 bases, and the junction held 7 bases outside the gene matches. This CDR3 has 16 residues. CDR3 nucleotide sequence: TGTGCCAGCAGTGGCCCTAGCGGGAAGCACCAAGAGACCCAGTACCTC. It specifies CASSGPSGKHQETQYL.

The chain employs TRBV5-1 and TRBJ2-7; 7 bases line up with TRBD1. The CDR3 contains 14 residues. J was trimmed by 6 bases and V by 0 bases; bases with no gene match: 6. Germline V gives CDR1 SGHRS, CDR2 YFSETQ. This CDR3 reads CASSLDRGQVEQYF. The CDR3 nucleotides read TGCGCCAGCAGCTTGGACAGGGGTCAGGTCGAGCAGTACTTC.